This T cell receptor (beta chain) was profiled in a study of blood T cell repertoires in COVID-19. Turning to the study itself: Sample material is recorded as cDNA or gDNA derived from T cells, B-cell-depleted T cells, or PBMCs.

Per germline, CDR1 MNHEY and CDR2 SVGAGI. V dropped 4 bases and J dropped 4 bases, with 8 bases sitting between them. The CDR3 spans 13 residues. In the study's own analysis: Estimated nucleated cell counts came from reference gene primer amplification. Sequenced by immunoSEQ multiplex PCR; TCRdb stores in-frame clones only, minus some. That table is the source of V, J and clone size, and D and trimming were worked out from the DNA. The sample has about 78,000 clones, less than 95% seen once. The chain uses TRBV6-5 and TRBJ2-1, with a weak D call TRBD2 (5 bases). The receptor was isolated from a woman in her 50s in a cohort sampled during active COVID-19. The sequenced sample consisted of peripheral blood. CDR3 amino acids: CASSSDSYNEQFF. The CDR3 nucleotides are TGTGCCAGCAGTTCGGACTCATACAATGAGCAGTTCTTC.